Below, 31 T cell receptor beta chains from the same sample are listed, as sequenced in a study of graft-versus-host responses after intestinal transplantation. Processing released intraepithelial and lamina propria lymphocytes from the graft tissue. Repertoires were generated with immunoSEQ multiplex PCR, while TCRdb's copy carries only in-frame clones and drops some. This sample carries approximately 11,000 clones, roughly 76% of them seen once, and the ten largest clones take over 8%. The sample was ileum tissue, taken 23 days after intestinal transplant. The receptor set was obtained from a human patient who received an intestinal transplant, so some T cells may come from the graft donor.

A few counts support this clone. The chain uses TRBV6-5 and TRBJ1-1; D is ambiguous. This CDR3 spans 11 amino acids. Trimming stripped 5 bases from V and 4 bases from J, with 5 bases between. The germline gives CDR1 MNHEY, CDR2 SVGAGI. This CDR3 reads CASSRITEAFF. The CDR3 DNA reads as TGTGCCAGCAGTCGGATCACTGAAGCTTTCTTT.

The chain employs TRBV7-9 and TRBJ2-3, with 14 nucleotides matching TRBD2. V lost 5 bases and J lost 6; bases outside the gene matches: 4. Germline CDR1 reads SEHNR; CDR2 reads FQNEAQ (reference sequence). This CDR3 is 15 amino acids long. The CDR3 bases are TGTGCCAGCAGCCCCGGACTAGCGGGAGGCGATACGCAGTATTTT. It is translated as CASSPGLAGGDTQYF.

The chain has TRBV5-6 and TRBJ2-7, with D perhaps matching TRBD1 or TRBD2 (5 bases each). CDR1 is SGHDT, CDR2 YYEEEE, per germline. The CDR3 has 18 amino acids. The V and J ends lost 0 bases and 4 bases respectively, with 23 bases between them. CDR3: CASSLDSGTTPLWYEQYF. The CDR3 DNA sequence: TGTGCCAGCAGCTTGGACTCGGGGACCACCCCTCTTTGGTACGAGCAGTACTTC.

The chain uses TRBV6-5 and TRBJ1-1, with 8 positions matching TRBD1. The CDR3 extends over 14 amino acids. The germline V gene has CDR1 MNHEY and CDR2 SVGAGI. J was trimmed by 1 base and V by 4 bases; bases with no gene match: 2. Here the CDR3 DNA reads TGTGCCAGCAGTTCCACAGGGGGGAACACTGAAGCTTTCTTT. It translates to CASSSTGGNTEAFF.

The chain employs TRBV6-5 and TRBJ2-7, with 7 bases matching TRBD1. The CDR3 is 15 residues long. The V segment lost 4 bases and the J segment 2 bases; nucleotides outside the gene matches: 8. CDR1 is MNHEY and CDR2 is SVGAGI in the germline V gene. CDR3 DNA: TGTGCCAGCAGTTCCTACGGGACAGTTACCTACGAGCAGTACTTC. Translation: CASSSYGTVTYEQYF.

The V call is TRBV4-1, the J call TRBJ1-1; 8 bases fit TRBD1. CDR1 MGHRA and CDR2 YSYEKL come from the germline V gene. With 8 bases clipped from V and 4 bases from J, the junction kept 12 bases outside the gene matches. This CDR3 is built from 15 residues. The chain's CDR3 is CASESVDRGGTEAFF. CDR3 DNA: TGCGCCAGCGAATCGGTCGACAGGGGAGGCACTGAAGCTTTCTTT.

This clone is large. This rearrangement joins TRBV28 to TRBJ2-7, with D uncertain. CDR1 and CDR2 (germline): MDHEN, SYDVKM. The CDR3 length is 13 residues. The V and J ends lost 2 bases and 3 bases respectively, with 8 bases between them. The CDR3 DNA follows: TGTGCCAGCAGTTTACGTGACGGCTACGAGCAGTACTTC. Translating it yields CASSLRDGYEQYF.

This clone has just a few counts. The chain links TRBV5-8 to TRBJ2-3, with 10 bases that match TRBD1. Germline V gene data show CDR1 as SGHTS and CDR2 as YDEGEE. The CDR3 sequence is 15 residues long. Losses at the gene ends were 2 bases for V and 1 base for J; bases not matched to a gene: 1. CDR3 nucleotide sequence: TGTGCCAGCAGCTTCGGGACAGGGGGCACAGATACGCAGTATTTT. It codes for CASSFGTGGTDTQYF.

This chain connects TRBV5-6 to TRBJ2-7, with D perhaps TRBD1 (5 bases). This CDR3 spans 16 amino acids. The germline CDR1 and CDR2 sequences are SGHDT and YYEEEE. Trimming pared 1 base from V and 1 base from J, leaving 15 bases between. CDR3 protein: CASSLFCDRNSYEQYF. DNA for the CDR3: TGTGCCAGCAGCTTGTTCTGCGACAGAAATTCCTACGAGCAGTACTTC.

The chain combines TRBV5-6 with TRBJ2-1; 10 bases agree with TRBD2. In germline, CDR1 is SGHDT, CDR2 YYEEEE. With V trimmed by 3 bases and J by 0 bases, 9 bases remained unmatched. This CDR3 is 18 amino acids long. The CDR3 here is CASSSPGLASSSYNEQFF. As DNA, the CDR3 is TGTGCCAGCAGCTCGCCGGGACTAGCGTCTAGCTCCTACAATGAGCAGTTCTTC.

J is TRBJ2-3 and V is TRBV18; no definite D call. Germline CDR1 is KGHSH and CDR2 is LQKENI. The CDR3 is 15 amino acids. V lost 2 bases to trimming and J lost 1 base, with 10 bases between them. The CDR3 region is CASSPGNIRTDTQYF. CDR3 sequence (DNA): TGTGCCAGCTCACCAGGAAATATCCGCACAGATACGCAGTATTTT.

The CDR3: CASSIGITYEQYF. In DNA, the CDR3 is TGTGCCAGTAGTATAGGGATTACCTACGAGCAGTACTTC. This chain joins TRBV19 and TRBJ2-5; D is undetermined. With the DNA end fitting TRBJ2-7 better, the J assignment may be wrong. This CDR3 spans 13 amino acids. CDR1 LNHDA and CDR2 SQIVND come from the germline V gene (reference sequence).

This chain links TRBV14 with TRBJ2-5, with D tentatively TRBD1 (7 bases). The DNA end lines up better with TRBJ2-7; the J call may be wrong. CDR1 and CDR2 from the germline V gene are SGHDN and FVKESK. This CDR3 comprises 17 residues. The CDR3 nucleotides are TGTGCCAGCAGCCAAGGATTAGGTTTACAGGGGACTTACGAGCAGTACTTC. It codes for CASSQGLGLQGTYEQYF.

The chain recombines TRBV5-1 with TRBJ1-4; the D is unclear. Germline V gives CDR1 SGHRS, CDR2 YFSETQ. Between the trimmed V and J ends, which lost 0 bases and 2 bases, there was a span of 8 bases. There are 15 residues in the CDR3. This CDR3 reads CASSLVGKTNEKLFF. CDR3 bases: TGCGCCAGCAGCTTGGTGGGGAAGACTAATGAAAAACTGTTTTTT. Full variable domain (outside the CDR3, taken from reference TRBV5-1 and TRBJ1-4): KAGVTQTPRYLIKTRGQQVTLSCSPISGHRSVSWYQQTPGQGLQFLFEYFSETQRNKGNFPGRFSGRQFSNSRSEMNVSTLELGDSALYLCASSLVGKTNEKLFFGSGTQLSVL.

This clone has a handful of counts. The chain joins TRBV6-5 to TRBJ1-5; D ambiguous. This CDR3 has 15 amino acids. Per the germline V gene, CDR1 is MNHEY and CDR2 is SVGAGI. The V end lost 6 bases, the J end lost 2 bases, and 14 bases lay between the germline ends. The CDR3 DNA reads TGTGCCAGCAGCTCCTATGGGAATGGCAATCAGCCCCAGCATTTT. Amino acid sequence: CASSSYGNGNQPQHF.

This rearrangement joins TRBV7-3 to TRBJ2-5; D is unresolved. The V gene lost 2 bases and the J gene lost 4 bases, with 8 bases spanning the gap. The CDR3 has 13 amino acids. Looked up from germline, CDR1 is SGHTA and CDR2 is FQGTGA. This chain's CDR3 is CASSLGPRETQYF. The CDR3 region has the DNA TGTGCCAGCAGCTTAGGACCCCGAGAGACCCAGTACTTC.

The chain employs TRBV19 and TRBJ2-3, with D hard to call. V lost 7 bases and J 0 bases, leaving 14 bases between the germline ends. In germline, CDR1 is LNHDA, CDR2 SQIVND (reference sequence). The CDR3 loop spans 15 amino acids. The CDR3 spells CASKLSRASTDTQYF. The CDR3 DNA sequence: TGTGCCAGTAAATTAAGTCGGGCTAGCACAGATACGCAGTATTTT.

The rearrangement joins TRBV28 to TRBJ2-1, with 11 bases matching TRBD2. The CDR3 sequence is 17 residues long. In germline, CDR1 is MDHEN, CDR2 SYDVKM. The V segment lost 3 bases and the J segment 2 bases; nucleotides outside the gene matches: 6. In nucleotides, the CDR3 is TGTGCCAGCAGTTTGCCCGGGACTAGCGGACCCTACAATGAGCAGTTCTTC. Amino acids: CASSLPGTSGPYNEQFF.

J is TRBJ2-7 and V is TRBV7-6, with TRBD1 matching 9 bases. The CDR3 is 14 residues long. V shed 3 bases, J shed 2 bases, and the junction held 2 bases outside the gene matches. Germline V gives CDR1 SGHVS, CDR2 FNYEAQ. The CDR3 reads CASSFRDRAYEQYF. The CDR3 nucleotides are TGTGCCAGCAGCTTCCGGGACAGGGCCTACGAGCAGTACTTC.

This clone was detected only a few times. The rearrangement links TRBV4-2 to TRBJ2-3; 13 nucleotides match TRBD2. This CDR3 has 18 residues. Germline V CDR1 and CDR2: LGHNA, YNFKEQ. With V trimmed by 3 bases and J by 3 bases, 9 bases remained unmatched. The CDR3 is CASSQLAGTSGITDTQYF. DNA for the CDR3: TGTGCCAGCAGCCAGTTGGCCGGGACTAGCGGGATTACAGATACGCAGTATTTT.

CDR3 coding DNA: TGTGCCAGCAGTTTACAGGGTAACTATGGCTACACCTTC. Residues: CASSLQGNYGYTF. The chain employs TRBV28 and TRBJ1-2; D possibly corresponds to TRBD1 (5 bases). V was trimmed by 2 bases and J by 1 base, leaving 5 bases between them. CDR3 size: 13 residues. In germline, CDR1 is MDHEN, CDR2 SYDVKM.

The V call is TRBV27, the J call TRBJ1-4; TRBD1 matches at 7 bases. V gave up 5 bases and J gave up 7 bases; unmatched junction bases: 13. This CDR3 has 16 amino acids. Looked up from germline, CDR1 is MNHEY and CDR2 is SMNVEV (reference sequence). The CDR3 reads CASSPPRDRSIEKLFF. The CDR3 DNA follows: TGTGCCAGCAGTCCCCCTCGGGACAGAAGTATTGAAAAACTGTTTTTT.

This clone has a single count. Written as DNA, the CDR3 is TGCAGCGTTATCTGGACAAGCTACAATGAGCAGTTCTTC. Translating gives CSVIWTSYNEQFF. This chain links TRBV29-1 with TRBJ2-1, with a possible D match to TRBD1 (5 bases). There are 13 residues in the CDR3. Looked up from germline, CDR1 is SQVTM and CDR2 is ANQGSEA. Trimming removed 5 bases at V and 3 bases at J, with 11 bases between.

CDR3 sequence: CASSSPGDSSTEAFF. DNA of the CDR3: TGTGCCAGCAGTTCCCCGGGGGACAGTTCCACTGAAGCTTTCTTT. The chain is built from TRBV28 and TRBJ1-1, with TRBD1 matching 7 bases. Germline V gene sequence: CDR1 MDHEN, CDR2 SYDVKM. Trimming took 4 bases from V and 4 from J; bases not matched to a gene: 9. CDR3 length equals 15 residues.

The J gene is TRBJ2-7, the V gene TRBV4-2, with a possible D match to TRBD1 (5 bases). The length of the CDR3 is 14 residues. Germline V gene sequence: CDR1 LGHNA, CDR2 YNFKEQ. Trimming took 4 bases from V and 0 from J, leaving 10 bases between them. CDR3 in DNA: TGTGCCAGCAGCCTGACGACAGCCTCCTACGAGCAGTACTTC. As protein: CASSLTTASYEQYF.

This chain links TRBV7-8 with TRBJ2-5, with 7 nucleotides matching TRBD2. The CDR3 is 16 residues long. V lost 2 bases to trimming and J lost 5 bases; unmatched junction nucleotides: 11. Germline-derived CDR1 and CDR2 are SGHVS and FQNEAQ. The CDR3 region has the DNA TGTGCCAGCAGCTTATATTCCTCAGGGAGGGCGGAGACCCAGTACTTC. It codes for CASSLYSSGRAETQYF.

This chain uses TRBV10-1 with TRBJ2-1; D is undetermined. The ends were cut back, 2 bases at V and 4 bases at J, with 9 bases in the middle. The CDR3 loop spans 14 amino acids. Germline V gene sequence: CDR1 WNHNN, CDR2 SYGVQD (reference sequence). CDR3 nucleotide sequence: TGCGCCAGCAGTGAGAGGTACGATTACAATGAGCAGTTCTTC. It specifies CASSERYDYNEQFF.

The chain couples TRBV5-4 to TRBJ1-5; tentatively, D is TRBD1 (5 bases). Germline V gene sequence: CDR1 SGHNT, CDR2 YYREEE (reference sequence). Trimming removed 2 bases from V and 5 bases from J, with 11 bases in between. The CDR3 has 14 residues. CDR3 loop: CASSLFPGDQPQHF. In nucleotides, the CDR3 is TGTGCCAGCAGCTTATTTCCGGGGGATCAGCCCCAGCATTTT.

J is TRBJ1-2 and V is TRBV5-1; the D gene is possibly TRBD1 (6 bases). CDR1 SGHRS and CDR2 YFSETQ come from the germline V gene. Trimming removed 6 bases at V and 5 bases at J, with 20 bases between. The CDR3 is 15 residues long. The CDR3 sequence: CASTKGDRREYGYTF. The CDR3 coding sequence is TGCGCCAGCACGAAAGGCGACAGGAGGGAATATGGCTACACCTTC.

This CDR3 is CASVRYKDSPYEAFF. In DNA, the CDR3 is TGTGCCAGCGTTAGGTATAAAGATAGCCCCTATGAAGCTTTCTTT. The J gene is TRBJ1-1, the V gene TRBV27, with D unresolved. Trimming pared 8 bases from V and 7 bases from J, leaving 23 bases between. Germline CDR1 and CDR2: MNHEY and SMNVEV (reference sequence). This CDR3 is built from 15 residues.

CDR3 sequence: CASSLEWGGAEKLFF. The CDR3 DNA is TGCGCCAGCAGCTTGGAGTGGGGGGGCGCCGAAAAACTGTTTTTT. This chain uses TRBV5-1 with TRBJ1-4; possibly TRBD1 for D (6 bases). V was cut by 0 bases and J by 8 bases, with 14 bases left in between. This CDR3 spans 15 amino acids. Germline V gene lookup returns CDR1 SGHRS and CDR2 YFSETQ.